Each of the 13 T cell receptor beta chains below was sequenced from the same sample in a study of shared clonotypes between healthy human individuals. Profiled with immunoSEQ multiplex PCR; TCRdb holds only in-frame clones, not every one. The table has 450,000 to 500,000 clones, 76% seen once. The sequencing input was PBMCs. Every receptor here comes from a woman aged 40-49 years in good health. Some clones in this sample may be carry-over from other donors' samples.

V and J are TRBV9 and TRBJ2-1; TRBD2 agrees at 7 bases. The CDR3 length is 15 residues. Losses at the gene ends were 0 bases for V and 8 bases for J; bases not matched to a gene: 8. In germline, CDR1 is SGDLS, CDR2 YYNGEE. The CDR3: CASSVERTRGHEQFF. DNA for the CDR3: TGTGCCAGCAGCGTAGAGCGGACTAGAGGGCATGAGCAGTTCTTC.

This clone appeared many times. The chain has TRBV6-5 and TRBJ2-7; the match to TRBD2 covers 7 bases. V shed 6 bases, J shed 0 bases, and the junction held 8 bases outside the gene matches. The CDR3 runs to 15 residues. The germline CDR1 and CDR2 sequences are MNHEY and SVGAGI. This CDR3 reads CASRWSLADSYEQYF. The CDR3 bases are TGTGCCAGCAGGTGGTCCCTAGCGGACTCCTACGAGCAGTACTTC.

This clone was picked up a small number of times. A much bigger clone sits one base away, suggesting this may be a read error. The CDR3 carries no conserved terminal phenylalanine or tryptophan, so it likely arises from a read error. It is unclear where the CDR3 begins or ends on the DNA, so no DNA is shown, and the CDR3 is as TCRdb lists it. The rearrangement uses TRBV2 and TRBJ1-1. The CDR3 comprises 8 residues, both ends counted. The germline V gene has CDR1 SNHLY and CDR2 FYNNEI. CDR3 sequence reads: CASRGEGC.

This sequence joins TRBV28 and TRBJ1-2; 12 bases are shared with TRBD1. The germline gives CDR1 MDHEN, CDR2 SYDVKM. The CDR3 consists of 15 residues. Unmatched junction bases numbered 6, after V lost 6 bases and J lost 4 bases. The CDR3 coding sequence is TGTGCCAGCAGCTCCGGGACAGGGGGCGGCTATGGCTACACCTTC. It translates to CASSSGTGGGYGYTF.

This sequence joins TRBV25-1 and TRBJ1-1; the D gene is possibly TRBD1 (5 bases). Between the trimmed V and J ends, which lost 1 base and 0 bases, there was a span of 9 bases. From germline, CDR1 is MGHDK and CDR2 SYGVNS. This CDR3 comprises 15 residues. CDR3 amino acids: CASSEFGGMNTEAFF. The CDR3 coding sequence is TGTGCCAGCAGTGAATTTGGGGGGATGAACACTGAAGCTTTCTTT.

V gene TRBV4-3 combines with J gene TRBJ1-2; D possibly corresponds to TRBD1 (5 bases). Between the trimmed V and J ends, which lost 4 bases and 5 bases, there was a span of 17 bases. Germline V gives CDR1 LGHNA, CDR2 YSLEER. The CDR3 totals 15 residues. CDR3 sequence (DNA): TGCGCCAGCAGCCCCTCGGGCAGGGTGGGGTATGGCTACACCTTC. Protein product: CASSPSGRVGYGYTF.

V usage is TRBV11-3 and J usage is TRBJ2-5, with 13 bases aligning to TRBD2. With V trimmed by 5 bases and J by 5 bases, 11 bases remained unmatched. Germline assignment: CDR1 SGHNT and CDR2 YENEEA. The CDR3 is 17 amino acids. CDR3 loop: CASSQGLAGASGETQYF. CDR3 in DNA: TGTGCCAGCAGCCAAGGACTAGCGGGGGCTTCCGGTGAGACCCAGTACTTC.

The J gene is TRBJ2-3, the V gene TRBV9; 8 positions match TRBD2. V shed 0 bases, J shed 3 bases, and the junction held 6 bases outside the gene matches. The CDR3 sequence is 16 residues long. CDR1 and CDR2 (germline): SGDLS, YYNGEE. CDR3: CASSVASGGLTDTQYF. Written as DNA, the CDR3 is TGTGCCAGCAGCGTAGCGTCGGGAGGGCTTACAGATACGCAGTATTTT.

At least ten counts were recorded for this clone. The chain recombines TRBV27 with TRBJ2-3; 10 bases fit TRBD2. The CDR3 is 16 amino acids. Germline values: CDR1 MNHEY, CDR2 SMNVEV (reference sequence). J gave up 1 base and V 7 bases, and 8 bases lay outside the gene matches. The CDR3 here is CASTIIAGGRTDTQYF. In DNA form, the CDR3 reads TGTGCCAGCACCATAATAGCGGGAGGACGCACAGATACGCAGTATTTT.

The CDR3 nucleotides read TGTGCCAGCAGCTTGGGAGGGGGTCTTAGCACAGATACGCAGTATTTT. It is translated as CASSLGGGLSTDTQYF. This chain links TRBV5-4 with TRBJ2-3; a weak D match, TRBD1 (6 bases). V lost 0 bases to trimming and J lost 0 bases, with 11 bases between them. CDR3 length: 16 amino acids. Germline CDR1 SGHNT, CDR2 YYREEE (reference sequence).

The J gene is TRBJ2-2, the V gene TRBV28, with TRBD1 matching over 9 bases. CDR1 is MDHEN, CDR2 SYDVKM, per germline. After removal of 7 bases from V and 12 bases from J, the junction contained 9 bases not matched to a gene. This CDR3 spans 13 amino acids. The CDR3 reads CASTLPGTGKLFF. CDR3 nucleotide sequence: TGTGCCAGCACCCTCCCCGGGACAGGGAAGCTGTTTTTT.

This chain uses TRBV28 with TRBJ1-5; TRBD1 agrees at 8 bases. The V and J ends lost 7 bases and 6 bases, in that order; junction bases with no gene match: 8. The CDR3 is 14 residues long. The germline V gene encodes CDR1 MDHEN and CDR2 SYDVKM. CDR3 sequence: CASTTDRVRQPQHF. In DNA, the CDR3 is TGTGCCAGCACCACGGACAGGGTGCGTCAGCCCCAGCATTTT.

The CDR3 loop reads CASSLMGAGALVFGTDTQYF. The CDR3, as DNA: TGTGCCAGCAGCTTAATGGGAGCGGGAGCGTTAGTTTTCGGCACAGATACGCAGTATTTT. The chain recombines TRBV13 with TRBJ2-3; 8 nucleotides agree with TRBD2. The germline gives CDR1 PRHDT, CDR2 FYEKMQ (reference sequence). CDR3 length: 20 amino acids. Trimming at V came to 2 bases and at J to 1 base, leaving 17 bases not matched to a gene.